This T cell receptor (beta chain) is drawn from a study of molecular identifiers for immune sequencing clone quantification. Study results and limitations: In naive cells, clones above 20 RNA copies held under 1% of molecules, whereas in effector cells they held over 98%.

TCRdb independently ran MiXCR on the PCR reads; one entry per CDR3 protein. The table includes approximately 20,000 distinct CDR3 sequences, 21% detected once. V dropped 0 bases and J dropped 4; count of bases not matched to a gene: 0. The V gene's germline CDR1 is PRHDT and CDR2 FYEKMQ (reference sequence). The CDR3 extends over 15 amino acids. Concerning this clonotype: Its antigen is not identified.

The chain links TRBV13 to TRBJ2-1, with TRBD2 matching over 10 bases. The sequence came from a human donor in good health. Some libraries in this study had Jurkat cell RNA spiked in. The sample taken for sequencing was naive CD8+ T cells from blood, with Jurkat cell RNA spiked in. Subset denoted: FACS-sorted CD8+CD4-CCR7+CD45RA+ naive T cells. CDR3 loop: CASSLGLAGYNEQFF. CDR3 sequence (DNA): TGTGCCAGCAGCTTAGGACTAGCGGGATACAATGAGCAGTTCTTC. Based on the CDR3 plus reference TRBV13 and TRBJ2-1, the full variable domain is AAGVIQSPRHLIKEKRETATLKCYPIPRHDTVYWYQQGPGQDPQFLISFYEKMQSDKGSIPDRFSAQQFSDYHSELNMSSLELGDSALYFCASSLGLAGYNEQFFGPGTRLTVL.